These 7 T cell receptor beta chains were sequenced from one sample in a study of patients and donors after allogeneic stem cell transplantation. TCRdb ran MiXCR on the RT-PCR reads and lists one entry per CDR3 protein. This table holds some 230,000 distinct CDR3 sequences, 11% to 15% found once. The sample consisted of blood, either unsorted or a sorted T cell fraction (not recorded which). The receptors shown here come from a human donor who was either an allogeneic HSCT recipient or a stem cell or donor lymphocyte infusion donor (not recorded which). It is not recorded whose cells these are; they may come from a transplant donor.

This clonotype was observed a handful of times. The rearrangement uses TRBV5-1 and TRBJ2-7; a possible D gene is TRBD2 (5 bases). Germline-derived CDR1 and CDR2 are SGHRS and YFSETQ. Trimming cost V 0 bases and J 5 bases, with 15 bases left between them. CDR3 size: 15 residues. CDR3 protein: CASSLGTPPTNEQYF. CDR3 sequence (DNA): TGCGCCAGCAGCTTGGGGACTCCACCTACGAACGAGCAGTACTTC.

This clonotype was counted only a few times. The V and J genes are TRBV15 and TRBJ1-2; 7 bases match TRBD1. There are 18 residues in the CDR3. V gave up 0 bases and J gave up 2 bases; unmatched junction bases: 12. CDR1 and CDR2 (germline): LNHNV, YYDKDF (reference sequence). CDR3: CATSRDYGVQGKNYGYTF. For the CDR3, the DNA is TGTGCCACCAGCAGAGATTATGGGGTACAGGGGAAAAACTATGGCTACACCTTC. Using reference TRBV15 and TRBJ1-2 for the parts outside the CDR3, the full variable domain is DAMVIQNPRYQVTQFGKPVTLSCSQTLNHNVMYWYQQKSSQAPKLLFHYYDKDFNNEADTPDNFQSRRPNTSFCFLDIRSPGLGDTAMYLCATSRDYGVQGKNYGYTFGSGTRLTVV.

This clonotype has ten or more counts. The chain links TRBV7-8 to TRBJ2-3; the match to TRBD2 covers 8 bases. The CDR3 has 18 amino acids. Germline CDR1 reads SGHVS; CDR2 reads FQNEAQ. V lost 0 bases and J lost 1; bases outside the gene matches: 9. The CDR3 DNA reads TGTGCCAGCAGCTTAGCGTCGGGAGCGGGGGTCGGCACAGATACGCAGTATTTT. Translating it yields CASSLASGAGVGTDTQYF.

This clonotype was counted ten times or more. The genes are TRBV20-1 and TRBJ2-1, with D tentatively TRBD2 (7 bases). V lost 4 bases and J 7 bases, leaving 11 bases between the germline ends. Germline V gene lookup returns CDR1 DFQATT and CDR2 SNEGSKA (reference sequence). The CDR3 spans 12 residues. The CDR3 region is CSAKGGSNEQFF. CDR3 bases: TGCAGTGCTAAGGGGGGGTCGAATGAGCAGTTCTTC.

The chain is built from TRBV7-6 and TRBJ1-1; TRBD1 matches 9 bases. The CDR3 is 16 amino acids. CDR1 SGHVS and CDR2 FNYEAQ come from the germline V gene. V lost 5 bases, J lost 0 bases, and 7 bases stayed unmatched. CDR3 protein: CASSSGDRVMNTEAFF. The CDR3 DNA reads TGTGCCAGCAGCAGCGGGGACAGGGTTATGAACACTGAAGCTTTCTTT.

This rearrangement joins TRBV6-2 or TRBV6-3 to TRBJ2-5; D may correspond to TRBD1 or TRBD2 (6 bases each). The CDR3 is 13 residues long. The germline V and J ends were trimmed by 2 bases and 6 bases, with 10 bases remaining between them. Looked up from germline, CDR1 is MNHEY and CDR2 is SVGEGT. The CDR3 bases are TGTGCCAGCAGTTACGTCCGGGGGCAGACCCAGTACTTC. Its protein product is CASSYVRGQTQYF.

In this sample, this clonotype turned up a few times. The chain employs TRBV12-3 or TRBV12-4 and TRBJ1-2; D not certain. This CDR3 is built from 14 residues. Trimming removed 6 bases from V and 0 bases from J, with 11 bases in between. DNA of the CDR3: TGTGCCAGCAGCCCCGGCCATACTAACTATGGCTACACCTTC. Translated, it gives CASSPGHTNYGYTF.